These T cell receptor beta chains were read from a single sample in a study of blood T cell repertoires in COVID-19. Some clones are missing from TCRdb's copy, which holds only in-frame ones; the method was immunoSEQ multiplex PCR. The sample shows around 200,000 clones, about 87% of them seen only once. The sequenced sample was PBMCs or T cells enriched from blood (not recorded which). The receptors come from a man younger than 35 with acute COVID-19. Both conserved end residues are part of each CDR3.

CASSLTLTSTDTQYF	TRBV28	TRBJ2-3
CASSGQGRNTIYF	TRBV2	TRBJ1-3
CASSFTSGSFYEQYF	TRBV11-2	TRBJ2-7
CASSHLVKTRENTEAFF	TRBV4-1	TRBJ1-1
CASSLGTSGSYEQYF	TRBV11-2	TRBJ2-7
CASSYSIHTEGEQFF	TRBV6-5	TRBJ2-1
CSVGDSNQPQHF	TRBV29-1	TRBJ1-5
CASSSHGGTGGFYEQYF	TRBV28	TRBJ2-7
CASSRGLTNEKLFF	TRBV18	TRBJ1-4
CASRGDRYEQFF	TRBV5-4	TRBJ2-1
CASSALNPGQGAIYGYTF	TRBV9	TRBJ1-2
CASSLGGTSGIKETQYF	TRBV11-2	TRBJ2-5
CASTSAGNSPLHF	TRBV12-3/TRBV12-4	TRBJ1-6
CASSLSGIAGNTIYF	TRBV28	TRBJ1-3
CASSGGTVNIQYF	TRBV9	TRBJ2-4
CASSPTRDRVEDTEAFF	TRBV7-9	TRBJ1-1
CASNRDGNQPQHF	TRBV28	TRBJ1-5
CASTSEGAGSPLHF	TRBV2	TRBJ1-6
CASSEGQAGETQYF	TRBV2	TRBJ2-5
CATSDFSSGRGPAGYNEQFF	TRBV24-1	TRBJ2-1
CASSLSRQGYSYNEQFF	TRBV27	TRBJ2-1
CASSLDVGGPGELFF	TRBV5-1	TRBJ2-2
CASRPGTANTGELFF	TRBV2	TRBJ2-2
CASSEWRETQYF	TRBV2	TRBJ2-5
CASSRTTGDGYTF	TRBV27	TRBJ1-2
CASSLMIGEARRYF	TRBV28	TRBJ1-3
CASSATGSTGELFF	TRBV25-1	TRBJ2-2
CASRRGDADTQYF	TRBV7-9	TRBJ2-3
CASSDTEGQAGHNEQFF	TRBV25-1	TRBJ2-1
CASSLILAGGPGDTQYF	TRBV7-2	TRBJ2-3
CASSQEGQGPTGGANVLTF	TRBV4-1	TRBJ2-6
CASSLRGGSNYEQYF	TRBV3-1/TRBV3-2	TRBJ2-7
CASSQGGGSTQYF	TRBV4-2	TRBJ2-5
CASSQDPLGGEQYF	TRBV4-1	TRBJ2-7
CASSLDRGHYEQYF	TRBV7-9	TRBJ2-7
CASSSSVGQGYGYTF	TRBV2	TRBJ1-2
CASSDPRQGTGYGYTF	TRBV25-1	TRBJ1-2
CASSFHRGTEAFF	TRBV12-1	TRBJ1-1
CASSATGSGTEAFF	TRBV7-9	TRBJ1-1
CASSQEGANEQFF	TRBV4-1	TRBJ2-1
CASSNSSGTQYF	TRBV5-1	TRBJ2-5